This TCR beta chain was profiled in a study of T cells in Graves' hyperthyroidism and ophthalmopathy. This clonotype was recorded at least ten times. What it binds is unknown. Findings of the study overall: Ophthalmopathy onset followed model prediction by a median approximately 7 months. A 13 V-J signature model discriminated ophthalmopathy versus stable hyperthyroidism.

Trimming removed 1 base from V and 3 bases from J; junction bases left unmatched: 2. CDR1 is LNHDA, CDR2 SQIVND, per germline (reference sequence). The CDR3 is made up of 15 amino acids. Inclusion characteristics of ophthalmopathy patients comprised a Clinical Activity Score of at least 3, a NOSPECS grade of at least 4, and duration under 3 months. Clinical symptoms, serum thyroxine and TRAb, thyroid ultrasound and orbital computed tomography were used for the diagnoses. RNA transcripts provided the source from which TCR beta CDR3 regions were amplified. Carried out on the TCR CDR3, a first-round RT-PCR used the HTBI primer set. TCRdb used MiXCR to reprocess the multiplex PCR reads, holding one entry per CDR3 protein. Of around 610,000 distinct CDR3 sequences in the sample, about 15% were seen once.

This TCR was recovered from a middle-aged woman with Graves' ophthalmopathy. The sequenced sample was blood. The rearrangement links TRBV19 to TRBJ1-2; 10 bases are shared with TRBD1. CDR3 in DNA: TGTGCCAGTAGTATAGTGGGACAGGGGCACTATGGCTACACCTTC. Translation: CASSIVGQGHYGYTF. Full variable domain (missing parts from reference TRBV19 and TRBJ1-2): DGGITQSPKYLFRKEGQNVTLSCEQNLNHDAMYWYRQDPGQGLRLIYYSQIVNDFQKGDIAEGYSVSREKKESFPLTVTSAQKNPTAFYLCASSIVGQGHYGYTFGSGTRLTVV.